The 31 T cell receptor beta chains given below trace back to one sample, sequenced in a study of blood T cell repertoires in COVID-19. Assay used: immunoSEQ multiplex PCR; TCRdb lists only in-frame clones, some missing. Here the sample spans about 49,000 clones, about 85% being singletons. The sequencing input was peripheral blood. All receptors derive from a human donor in a cohort sampled during active COVID-19.

The sample holds one count of this clone. J is TRBJ2-7 and V is TRBV5-6; D is perhaps TRBD2 (5 bases). The CDR3 spans 13 residues. Deletions cut 2 bases from V and 5 bases from J, with 11 bases between. The germline gives CDR1 SGHDT, CDR2 YYEEEE. For the CDR3, the DNA is TGTGCCAGCAGCTTCAGGCTAGCCCACGAGCAGTACTTC. Its protein product is CASSFRLAHEQYF.

This clone was found a few times. The gene calls are TRBV27 and TRBJ2-6, with 11 bases that match TRBD1. This CDR3 region has 20 residues. Trimming at V came to 0 bases and at J to 1 base, leaving 8 bases not matched to a gene. CDR1 is MNHEY and CDR2 is SMNVEV in the germline V gene (reference sequence). In nucleotides, the CDR3 is TGTGCCAGCAGTTTATCAAGGGGACAGGGGGGATTGTCTGGGGCCAACGTCCTGACTTTC. Its protein is CASSLSRGQGGLSGANVLTF. Full variable domain (remainder filled in from reference TRBV27 and TRBJ2-6): EAQVTQNPRYLITVTGKKLTVTCSQNMNHEYMSWYRQDPGLGLRQIYYSMNVEVTDKGDVPEGYKVSRKEKRNFPLILESPSPNQTSLYFCASSLSRGQGGLSGANVLTFGAGSRLTVL.

This clone was picked up a small number of times. V is TRBV28 and J is TRBJ1-3; D gene ambiguous. Germline V gives CDR1 MDHEN, CDR2 SYDVKM. CDR3 size: 15 residues. The V end lost 7 bases, the J end lost 2 bases, and 15 bases lay between the germline ends. This CDR3 is CASIPAVRAGNTIYF. The CDR3 DNA follows: TGTGCCAGCATCCCAGCGGTGAGGGCTGGAAACACCATATATTTT. The entire variable domain, with the rest obtained from reference TRBV28 and TRBJ1-3, is as follows: DVKVTQSSRYLVKRTGEKVFLECVQDMDHENMFWYRQDPGLGLRLIYFSYDVKMKEKGDIPEGYSVSREKKERFSLILESASTNQTSMYLCASIPAVRAGNTIYFGEGSWLTVV.

The chain is built from TRBV7-2 and TRBJ1-1, with no clear D. Germline V gene lookup returns CDR1 SGHTA and CDR2 FQGNSA. V lost 1 base, J lost 1 base, and 13 bases lay in between. This CDR3 spans 16 amino acids. Here the CDR3 DNA reads TGTGCCAGCAGCTTAGTCGTAGGGAGGCAGAACACTGAAGCTTTCTTT. This translates into CASSLVVGRQNTEAFF.

V and J are TRBV20-1 and TRBJ2-3, with D unresolved. Trimming left V 3 bases short and J 0 bases short, with 13 bases between. This CDR3 contains 15 residues. The germline V gene encodes CDR1 DFQATT and CDR2 SNEGSKA (reference sequence). The CDR3 sequence is CSASPSADSTDTQYF. CDR3 nucleotide sequence: TGCAGTGCTAGTCCCAGCGCCGATAGCACAGATACGCAGTATTTT.

The CDR3 DNA is TGTGCCAGCAGCTTAGTGGCGACACCCACAGATACGCAGTATTTT. Protein sequence: CASSLVATPTDTQYF. The chain joins TRBV7-9 to TRBJ2-3; D is undetermined. The length of the CDR3 is 15 residues. Trimming left V 1 base short and J 2 bases short, with 10 bases between. Looked up from germline, CDR1 is SEHNR and CDR2 is FQNEAQ (reference sequence).

This chain joins TRBV7-9 and TRBJ1-1, with D possibly being TRBD1 (6 bases). V was trimmed by 5 bases and J by 6 bases, leaving 13 bases between them. The CDR3 is 13 residues long. Germline V gives CDR1 SEHNR, CDR2 FQNEAQ (reference sequence). The CDR3 DNA is TGTGCCAGCAGCGTCGTCCCAGGGGCTGAAGCTTTCTTT. As protein: CASSVVPGAEAFF.

The chain employs TRBV10-3 and TRBJ2-1; 11 bases align to TRBD1. This CDR3 is 16 amino acids long. The germline gives CDR1 ENHRY, CDR2 SYGVKD. The J segment lost 4 bases and the V segment lost 3 bases, leaving 5 bases of the junction unmatched. CDR3 sequence (DNA): TGTGCCATCAGTGACGAAGGGGACAGGGGGTACAATGAGCAGTTCTTC. It codes for CAISDEGDRGYNEQFF.

The rearrangement joins TRBV29-1 to TRBJ2-1; 8 bases line up with TRBD2. The ends lost 6 bases at V and 6 bases at J; junction bases unmatched: 16. Germline assignment: CDR1 SQVTM and CDR2 ANQGSEA. The CDR3 runs 16 residues. In nucleotides, the CDR3 is TGCAGCGTCGAATCCGTGGCGGGAGGAAGGGCCAATGAGCAGTTCTTC. Encoded protein: CSVESVAGGRANEQFF.

V and J are TRBV28 and TRBJ2-1, with TRBD2 matching 14 bases. CDR1 and CDR2 from the germline V gene are MDHEN and SYDVKM. The V and J ends lost 6 bases and 7 bases, in that order; junction bases with no gene match: 8. The CDR3 sequence is 16 residues long. The CDR3 loop is CASRRPGTSGSNEQFF. CDR3 nucleotides: TGTGCCAGCAGACGACCGGGGACTAGCGGGAGTAATGAGCAGTTCTTC.

The gene calls are TRBV27 and TRBJ2-7; 9 bases map to TRBD1. V trimming: 5 bases; J trimming: 3 bases; junction bases outside the gene matches: 2. Germline V gene lookup returns CDR1 MNHEY and CDR2 SMNVEV (reference sequence). This CDR3 has 13 residues. The CDR3 DNA is TGTGCCAGCAGTAGGACAGGGGACTACGAGCAGTACTTC. Protein sequence: CASSRTGDYEQYF.

In its sample, this clone was seen a few times. The chain couples TRBV3-1 (or the pseudogene TRBV3-2) to TRBJ1-2, with unresolved D. Germline loops: CDR1 LGHDT, CDR2 YNNKEL (reference sequence). V lost 2 bases to trimming and J lost 2 bases, with 9 bases between them. The CDR3 is 14 residues long. The CDR3 bases are TGTGCCAGCAGCCAACCGCGAGGAAACTATGGCTACACCTTC. This gives the protein CASSQPRGNYGYTF.

The chain joins TRBV2 to TRBJ1-6; no clear D gene. Germline CDR1 is SNHLY and CDR2 is FYNNEI. The CDR3 is made up of 13 amino acids. V was shortened by 0 bases and J by 9 bases, with 6 bases between the two germline ends. This chain's CDR3 is CASSEARSSPLHF. CDR3 coding DNA: TGTGCCAGCAGTGAAGCGCGTAGTTCACCCCTCCACTTT. Supplemented by reference TRBV2 and TRBJ1-6, the full variable domain reads EPEVTQTPSHQVTQMGQEVILRCVPISNHLYFYWYRQILGQKVEFLVSFYNNEISEKSEIFDDQFSVERPDGSNFTLKIRSTKLEDSAMYFCASSEARSSPLHFGNGTRLTVT.

The V and J genes are TRBV2 and TRBJ1-2; D ambiguous. Germline V gene sequence: CDR1 SNHLY, CDR2 FYNNEI. This CDR3 has 12 amino acids. V was trimmed by 7 bases and J by 0 bases, leaving 6 bases between them. The CDR3 here is CASTESNYGYTF. The CDR3 DNA is TGTGCCAGCACGGAGTCTAACTATGGCTACACCTTC.

CDR3 DNA sequence: TGTGCCAGCAGTGAAGCGGGGGGGTTTGGTCAGCCCCAGCATTTT. Amino acids: CASSEAGGFGQPQHF. The chain carries TRBV2 and TRBJ1-5, with D possibly being TRBD1 (5 bases). The CDR3 spans 15 residues. Germline lookup yields CDR1 SNHLY and CDR2 FYNNEI. Between the trimmed V and J ends, which lost 0 bases and 6 bases, there was a span of 12 bases.

J is TRBJ2-2 and V is TRBV7-6; 7 positions match TRBD2. Trimming cost V 1 base and J 5 bases; bases outside gene matches: 10. Germline V gives CDR1 SGHVS, CDR2 FNYEAQ. There are 17 residues in the CDR3. The CDR3 nucleotides are TGTGCCAGCAGCTTAGTTTCGGGGGGATACGGGACCGGGGAGCTGTTTTTT. Protein sequence: CASSLVSGGYGTGELFF. Supplemented by reference TRBV7-6 and TRBJ2-2, the full variable domain reads GAGVSQSPRYKVTKRGQDVALRCDPISGHVSLYWYRQALGQGPEFLTYFNYEAQQDKSGLPNDRFSAERPEGSISTLTIQRTEQRDSAMYRCASSLVSGGYGTGELFFGEGSRLTVL.

The chain recombines TRBV30 with TRBJ2-5; 8 bases align to TRBD2. J was trimmed by 0 bases and V by 5 bases; bases with no gene match: 8. The V gene's germline CDR1 is GTSNPN and CDR2 SVGIG (reference sequence). This CDR3 has 15 residues. The CDR3, as DNA: TGTGCCTGGGGGAGCGGGGGTGGATACCAAGAGACCCAGTACTTC. It specifies CAWGSGGGYQETQYF.

V and J are TRBV2 and TRBJ2-5; 8 nucleotides match TRBD1. Per the germline V gene, CDR1 is SNHLY and CDR2 is FYNNEI. This CDR3 region has 15 residues. With V trimmed by 6 bases and J by 3 bases, 9 bases remained unmatched. CDR3 nucleotides: TGTGCCAGCAGCTTACAGGGGGTGGAGGAAGAGACCCAGTACTTC. Residues: CASSLQGVEEETQYF. Full variable domain (outside the CDR3, taken from reference TRBV2 and TRBJ2-5): EPEVTQTPSHQVTQMGQEVILRCVPISNHLYFYWYRQILGQKVEFLVSFYNNEISEKSEIFDDQFSVERPDGSNFTLKIRSTKLEDSAMYFCASSLQGVEEETQYFGPGTRLLVL.

V gene TRBV11-2 combines with J gene TRBJ2-3; 9 bases agree with TRBD2. CDR3 size: 14 residues. Germline CDR1 is SGHAT and CDR2 is FQNNGV. V was pared by 9 bases and J by 7 bases, with 11 bases of the junction left unmatched. In DNA, the CDR3 is TGTGCCAGTCAAGCCAGCGGGGGGCGAAATACGCAGTATTTT. The encoded protein is CASQASGGRNTQYF. Combining the CDR3 with reference TRBV11-2 and TRBJ2-3 gives the whole variable domain EAGVAQSPRYKIIEKRQSVAFWCNPISGHATLYWYQQILGQGPKLLIQFQNNGVVDDSQLPKDRFSAERLKGVDSTLKIQPAKLEDSAVYLCASQASGGRNTQYFGPGTRLTVL.

The chain combines TRBV28 with TRBJ1-4; weak D call: TRBD1 (5 bases). The V and J ends lost 5 bases and 7 bases respectively, with 17 bases between them. The germline V gene encodes CDR1 MDHEN and CDR2 SYDVKM. The CDR3 length is 15 residues. The CDR3 DNA follows: TGTGCCAGCAGTACCACGGAGGGGTGGGCTGAAAAACTGTTTTTT. Its protein product is CASSTTEGWAEKLFF.

This rearrangement joins TRBV4-2 to TRBJ2-6; D gene ambiguous. The V gene lost 4 bases and the J gene lost 1 base, with 8 bases spanning the gap. CDR3 length: 15 residues. The germline CDR1 and CDR2 sequences are LGHNA and YNFKEQ. CDR3 in DNA: TGTGCCAGCAGCCGAGACGAGTCTGGGGCCAACGTCCTGACTTTC. It specifies CASSRDESGANVLTF.

This chain joins TRBV18 and TRBJ2-3; tentative D call: TRBD2 (6 bases). V lost 4 bases and J lost 4, with 12 bases in between. The germline V gene has CDR1 KGHSH and CDR2 LQKENI. The CDR3 consists of 14 residues. The CDR3 DNA reads TGTGCCAGCTCACGCTCCACTAGCCCAGATACGCAGTATTTT. Residues: CASSRSTSPDTQYF.

V usage is TRBV6-5 and J usage is TRBJ1-2; D is unresolved. This CDR3 is built from 13 residues. The V end was cut by 2 bases, the J end by 4 bases, with 8 bases between. CDR1 MNHEY and CDR2 SVGAGI come from the germline V gene. DNA of the CDR3: TGTGCCAGCAGTTACAGCGGGGTCTATGGCTACACCTTC. Amino acid sequence: CASSYSGVYGYTF.

V gene TRBV6-2 or TRBV6-3 combines with J gene TRBJ2-7; 7 positions match TRBD2. This CDR3 is 15 amino acids long. The V gene's germline CDR1 is MNHEY and CDR2 SVGEGT. The J segment lost 9 bases and the V segment lost 2 bases, leaving 13 bases of the junction unmatched. The CDR3 nucleotides are TGTGCCAGCAGTTACACCGGGACTACGTCAAAAGGGCAGTACTTC. This gives the protein CASSYTGTTSKGQYF.

V is TRBV5-1 and J is TRBJ1-1; 10 nucleotides align to TRBD1. Trimming took 2 bases from V and 4 from J; bases not matched to a gene: 5. CDR3 length: 15 amino acids. In germline, CDR1 is SGHRS, CDR2 YFSETQ. CDR3 in amino acids: CASSFGDRGSTEAFF. The CDR3 DNA reads TGCGCCAGCAGCTTTGGGGACAGGGGTAGCACTGAAGCTTTCTTT.

The count of this clone is one. This rearrangement joins TRBV7-8 to TRBJ1-1, with unresolved D. The CDR3 contains 13 residues. V lost 0 bases and J lost 1, with 3 bases in between. Germline V CDR1 and CDR2: SGHVS, FQNEAQ. CDR3 bases: TGTGCCAGCAGCTTAGCGAGGAACACTGAAGCTTTCTTT. As protein: CASSLARNTEAFF. Drawing the rest from reference TRBV7-8 and TRBJ1-1, the complete variable domain is GAGVSQSPRYKVAKRGQDVALRCDPISGHVSLFWYQQALGQGPEFLTYFQNEAQLDKSGLPSDRFFAERPEGSVSTLKIQRTQQEDSAVYLCASSLARNTEAFFGQGTRLTVV.

Only a few counts were recorded for this clone. V is TRBV6-5 and J is TRBJ1-1, with 8 bases lining up with TRBD1. The CDR3 is made up of 13 amino acids. V lost 6 bases, J lost 6 bases, and 6 bases stayed unmatched. CDR1 is MNHEY and CDR2 is SVGAGI in the germline V gene. This CDR3 is CASSLTGAPEAFF. The CDR3 DNA reads as TGTGCCAGCAGCTTGACAGGGGCCCCTGAAGCTTTCTTT.

This clone was seen a few times. The rearrangement links TRBV3-1 (or the pseudogene TRBV3-2) to TRBJ1-5; the match to TRBD1 covers 8 bases. With 4 bases clipped from V and 5 bases from J, the junction kept 1 base outside the gene matches. This CDR3 is built from 13 residues. The V gene's germline CDR1 is LGHDT and CDR2 YNNKEL (reference sequence). CDR3 sequence reads: CASSPTGDQPQHF. In DNA, the CDR3 is TGTGCCAGCAGCCCGACAGGGGATCAGCCCCAGCATTTT.

This chain joins TRBV4-2 and TRBJ1-1; a possible D gene is TRBD1 (5 bases). This CDR3 contains 15 residues. Germline CDR1 LGHNA, CDR2 YNFKEQ. Deletions cut 0 bases from V and 3 bases from J, with 11 bases between. CDR3 region: CASSQDAGKDTEAFF. As DNA, the CDR3 is TGTGCCAGCAGCCAAGATGCAGGGAAAGACACTGAAGCTTTCTTT.

This clone was recorded once. The CDR3 reads CASSLFGQGTPGELFF. The DNA for the CDR3 is TGTGCCAGCAGCTTATTCGGACAGGGAACACCCGGGGAGCTGTTTTTT. The rearrangement joins TRBV7-3 to TRBJ2-2; 8 bases match TRBD1. Germline-derived CDR1 and CDR2 are SGHTA and FQGTGA. J was trimmed by 6 bases and V by 2 bases; bases with no gene match: 8. The CDR3 has 16 amino acids.

CDR3 in amino acids: CSVGTGGLNTEAFF. The CDR3 bases are TGCAGCGTCGGGACAGGGGGTCTGAACACTGAAGCTTTCTTT. This chain connects TRBV29-1 to TRBJ1-1, with 11 bases that match TRBD1. After removal of 6 bases from V and 0 bases from J, the junction contained 3 bases not matched to a gene. CDR3 length equals 14 residues. Looked up from germline, CDR1 is SQVTM and CDR2 is ANQGSEA.